This section outlines one TCR beta chain sequence together with its context. The data were taken from a study of T cell responses to AZD1222 COVID-19 vaccine. The table came from immunoSEQ multiplex PCR; TCRdb's copy has only in-frame clones and leaves some out. The data show some 180,000 clones, over 80% seen once. Here the sequenced sample was peripheral blood, taken on day 0 of AZD1222 vaccination. This clonotype was obtained from an adult in good health.

CDR3 region: CASSLSVQAGDTQYF. The DNA of the CDR3 is TGTGCCAGCAGTTTATCAGTACAGGCAGGGGATACGCAGTATTTT. The chain combines TRBV27 with TRBJ2-3; D may be TRBD1 (5 bases). Trimming took 0 bases from V and 6 from J, leaving 13 bases between them. The germline V gene encodes CDR1 MNHEY and CDR2 SMNVEV (reference sequence). The CDR3 has 15 amino acids.